Sequencing of this T cell receptor (beta chain) was carried out in a study of cytomegalovirus exposure and HLA in healthy donors. Study-level points and caveats: Later examination showed HLA-associated TCR beta chains had greater clonal expansion than equally common others. The authors excluded some V segments, including TRBV6-2 and TRBV6-3, as indistinguishable. A later examination showed that TCR association rates differed by HLA locus, with DRB1 most and HLA-C fewest. One variant, a missense change in DCLRE1C, was linked in a later analysis to TCR beta V- and J-gene trimming.

Comments on this clone: What it binds is not known. Sequence at one end of the junction differs from germline and may be a read error.

The PCR used 60 Vbeta and 13 Jbeta primers. Repertoires were generated with immunoSEQ multiplex PCR, while TCRdb's copy carries only in-frame clones and drops some. The top ten hold around 1.8% of the sample, which has roughly 130,000 clones, about three quarters seen once. CDR3 length: 16 residues. Germline V gene lookup returns CDR1 SGHTA and CDR2 FQGTGA. Sequencing was done on a sample of PBMCs. This rearrangement joins TRBV7-3 to TRBJ2-3; 8 bases line up with TRBD2. This clonotype was obtained from a woman aged 35 to 49 in good health and CMV-seronegative. The CDR3 bases are TGTGCCAGCAGCATAACCTTAGCGGGGCCCACAGATACGCAGTATTTT. It codes for CASSITLAGPTDTQYF.